The 3 T cell receptor beta chains below all came from one sample that was sequenced in a study of neurological immune-mediated disorders. MiXCR was run by TCRdb on the 5' RACE reads, yielding one entry per CDR3 protein. The sample includes 25,000 to 35,000 distinct CDR3 sequences, about 15% of them seen just once. The sample was PBMCs. These receptors were collected from a man between 65 and 79 years old in good health.

This clonotype has ten or more counts. CDR3 sequence (DNA): TGCAGTGCTTCTCCAGGGGCGGGAGTAACGTACGAGCAGTACTTC. Its protein is CSASPGAGVTYEQYF. This rearrangement joins TRBV20-1 to TRBJ2-7; possible D gene TRBD2, 7 bases. The CDR3 is made up of 15 amino acids. Germline-derived CDR1 and CDR2 are DFQATT and SNEGSKA (reference sequence). V shed 5 bases and J shed 4 bases, with 21 bases lying between them.

This clonotype was picked up many times. The CDR3 spells CASSPTTSGAEQFF. The CDR3 DNA follows: TGCGCCAGCAGCCCCACCACTAGCGGGGCTGAGCAGTTCTTC. The chain uses TRBV5-1 and TRBJ2-1; 10 bases align to TRBD2. V shed 4 bases and J 9 bases; nucleotides not matched to a gene: 7. Germline loops: CDR1 SGHRS, CDR2 YFSETQ. CDR3 size: 14 residues.

Many counts were recorded for this clonotype. The chain recombines TRBV4-1 with TRBJ1-1; a weak D match, TRBD1 (5 bases). The CDR3 is 15 residues long. Per the germline V gene, CDR1 is MGHRA and CDR2 is YSYEKL. With 1 base removed from V and 1 base from J, the gap between germline ends came to 10 bases. In nucleotides, the CDR3 is TGCGCCAGCAGCCAAGTGAGGGGCTGGAACACTGAAGCTTTCTTT. Translation: CASSQVRGWNTEAFF.